This passage covers 30 T cell receptor beta chains from one sample sequenced in a study of control samples from healthy donors and cancer patients (dated by TCRdb to the early 2020s). Library construction relied on the immunoSEQ multiplex PCR assay. This is the immuneACCESS table as TCRdb keeps it, with only in-frame sequences that have V and J called. A part of the clones is gone; compared with another copy, unresolved V genes explain less than half, and the rest is unexplained. The sample yields 150,000 to 200,000 clones; 91% were counted once. Roughly 1.6% of the sample is taken by the ten largest. The sample taken for sequencing was blood. The receptor set was obtained from a woman between 25 and 40 years old in good health.

CDR3 in amino acids: CASSISTDTQYF. The CDR3 bases are TGTGCCAGCAGTATTAGCACAGATACGCAGTATTTT. The V and J genes are TRBV28 and TRBJ2-3; no clear D gene. The germline CDR1 and CDR2 sequences are MDHEN and SYDVKM. V lost 5 bases and J 0 bases, leaving 3 bases between the germline ends. This CDR3 spans 12 amino acids.

The rearrangement uses TRBV5-6 and TRBJ2-5, with 9 positions matching TRBD1. The germline V gene has CDR1 SGHDT and CDR2 YYEEEE. The length of the CDR3 is 15 residues. J was trimmed by 5 bases and V by 2 bases; bases with no gene match: 7. The CDR3, as DNA: TGTGCCAGCAGCTTTACTGGACAGGGGAGGGAGACCCAGTACTTC. As protein: CASSFTGQGRETQYF.

The chain is built from TRBV4-1 and TRBJ2-2, with D possibly being TRBD2 (6 bases). The CDR3 loop spans 14 amino acids. Germline lookup yields CDR1 MGHRA and CDR2 YSYEKL. Trimming pared 0 bases from V and 7 bases from J, leaving 9 bases between. The DNA for the CDR3 is TGCGCCAGCAGCCAAGATGGAGGGATCGGGGAGCTGTTTTTT. Its translation is CASSQDGGIGELFF.

The chain uses TRBV19 and TRBJ1-5; D remains ambiguous. Trimming left V 5 bases short and J 0 bases short, with 11 bases between. The CDR3 consists of 15 residues. Germline lookup yields CDR1 LNHDA and CDR2 SQIVND (reference sequence). CDR3: CASSLKTFSNQPQHF. CDR3 sequence (DNA): TGTGCCAGTAGTTTAAAGACGTTTAGCAATCAGCCCCAGCATTTT.

To note about this clone: At one end, the junction sequence differs from germline, possibly due to a read error. The chain links TRBV7-2 to TRBJ1-5, with 7 nucleotides matching TRBD1. This CDR3 has 14 amino acids. CDR1 is SGHTA and CDR2 is FQGNSA in the germline V gene. In DNA form, the CDR3 reads TGTGCCAGCAGCTCCCGACAGGGCAACCAGCCCCAGCATTTT. It specifies CASSSRQGNQPQHF.

This clone was picked up a small number of times. The genes are TRBV11-3 and TRBJ1-4; D uncertain. CDR1 SGHNT and CDR2 YENEEA come from the germline V gene. The germline V and J ends were trimmed by 6 bases and 0 bases, with 11 bases remaining between them. The CDR3 runs to 15 residues. CDR3 region: CASSYGTATNEKLFF. CDR3 nucleotides: TGTGCCAGCAGTTATGGCACAGCAACTAATGAAAAACTGTTTTTT.

Points on this clone: Other nucleotide sequences in the sample specify the same CDR3. The genes are TRBV6-4 and TRBJ2-2; no definite D call. The germline V gene encodes CDR1 MRHNA and CDR2 SNTAGT. The V and J ends lost 0 bases and 6 bases respectively, with 8 bases between them. CDR3 length equals 14 residues. DNA for the CDR3: TGTGCCAGCAGTGACTCGGTGGGGTCCGGGGAGCTGTTTTTT. Amino acids: CASSDSVGSGELFF.

The genes are TRBV11-2 and TRBJ1-2; 11 positions agree with TRBD1. After removal of 4 bases from V and 8 bases from J, the junction contained 3 bases not matched to a gene. CDR1 and CDR2 (germline): SGHAT, FQNNGV. This CDR3 has 13 residues. The CDR3 region is CASSWDRGEGYTF. For the CDR3, the DNA is TGTGCCAGCAGCTGGGACAGGGGGGAAGGCTACACCTTC.

This chain connects TRBV12-3 or TRBV12-4 to TRBJ1-1, with 7 bases fitting TRBD1. Trimming cost V 6 bases and J 4 bases; bases outside gene matches: 5. This CDR3 has 13 residues. This CDR3 is CASRAGGGTEAFF. The CDR3 bases are TGTGCCAGCAGAGCAGGGGGTGGCACTGAAGCTTTCTTT.

This rearrangement joins TRBV6-1 to TRBJ1-6, with D unresolved. Between the trimmed V and J ends, which lost 3 bases and 7 bases, there was a span of 10 bases. Germline-derived CDR1 and CDR2 are MNHNS and SASEGT. This CDR3 is built from 14 residues. CDR3 nucleotide sequence: TGTGCCAGCAGTGACCCGGACGGAAATTCACCCCTCCACTTT. Translating it yields CASSDPDGNSPLHF.

This chain links TRBV27 with TRBJ1-2; D is uncertain. The CDR3 is 10 residues long. Per the germline V gene, CDR1 is MNHEY and CDR2 is SMNVEV (reference sequence). Trimming stripped 3 bases from V and 8 bases from J, with 4 bases between. CDR3: CASSFGGYTF. CDR3 DNA: TGTGCCAGCAGTTTTGGGGGCTACACCTTC.

V gene TRBV6-6 combines with J gene TRBJ2-1; either TRBD1 or TRBD2 may supply D (5 bases each). Trimming took 7 bases from V and 3 from J, leaving 16 bases between them. The CDR3 spans 15 residues. The V gene's germline CDR1 is MNHNY and CDR2 SVGAGI (reference sequence). CDR3: CASTNPGPSYNEQFF. The CDR3 DNA is TGTGCCAGCACCAATCCGGGACCCAGCTACAATGAGCAGTTCTTC.

This clone was seen just once. The J gene is TRBJ2-5, the V gene TRBV29-1; D is perhaps TRBD1 or TRBD2 (7 bases each). The V end lost 7 bases, the J end lost 4 bases, and 16 bases lay between the germline ends. Germline assignment: CDR1 SQVTM and CDR2 ANQGSEA. The CDR3 is 13 residues long. CDR3 sequence reads: CSAKTGEGETQYF. In nucleotides, the CDR3 is TGCAGCGCCAAAACAGGGGAGGGAGAGACCCAGTACTTC.

The rearrangement links TRBV11-2 to TRBJ2-7; the match to TRBD2 covers 14 bases. Unmatched junction bases numbered 3, after V lost 5 bases and J lost 6 bases. Germline-derived CDR1 and CDR2 are SGHAT and FQNNGV. This CDR3 is built from 14 residues. The CDR3 loop reads CASSPTSGRGEQYF. The CDR3 bases are TGTGCCAGCAGCCCGACTAGCGGGAGGGGCGAGCAGTACTTC.

The chain is built from TRBV12-3 or TRBV12-4 and TRBJ1-4, with a weak D call TRBD1 (6 bases). The V and J ends lost 6 bases and 6 bases respectively, with 8 bases between them. The CDR3 runs to 12 residues. CDR3 protein: CASSRTDEKLFF. The CDR3 DNA reads TGTGCCAGCAGCAGGACAGATGAAAAACTGTTTTTT.

This sequence joins TRBV18 and TRBJ2-3; 12 bases fit TRBD2. The junction had 4 bases not matched to a gene; V was cut back by 5 bases and J by 4 bases. The CDR3 has 15 amino acids. The V gene's germline CDR1 is KGHSH and CDR2 LQKENI. The CDR3 DNA is TGTGCCAGCTCAGAGACTAGCGGGGGTGCAGATACGCAGTATTTT. Its protein is CASSETSGGADTQYF.

V is TRBV19 and J is TRBJ2-7; weak D call: TRBD2 (6 bases). This CDR3 contains 12 residues. Germline values: CDR1 LNHDA, CDR2 SQIVND (reference sequence). Trimming shortened V by 3 bases and J by 3 bases, and 6 bases separated the two germline ends. CDR3 protein: CASSMGGYEQYF. The CDR3, as DNA: TGTGCCAGTAGTATGGGGGGCTACGAGCAGTACTTC.

This chain joins TRBV18 and TRBJ1-2, with D perhaps TRBD1 (5 bases). This CDR3 contains 14 residues. Trimming pared 0 bases from V and 2 bases from J, leaving 7 bases between. The germline gives CDR1 KGHSH, CDR2 LQKENI. The CDR3 DNA follows: TGTGCCAGCTCACCACCCCCAGGGAACTATGGCTACACCTTC. It codes for CASSPPPGNYGYTF.

The chain couples TRBV5-6 to TRBJ1-5, with 10 nucleotides matching TRBD1. The V gene end was trimmed by 5 bases and the J gene end by 2 bases; junction bases not matched to a gene: 4. Germline CDR1 and CDR2: SGHDT and YYEEEE. There are 15 residues in the CDR3. DNA for the CDR3: TGTGCCAGCAGGTACGGGACAGGGGGCAATCAGCCCCAGCATTTT. Translated, it gives CASRYGTGGNQPQHF.

The chain recombines TRBV30 with TRBJ2-7, with 8 bases matching TRBD1. This CDR3 has 14 amino acids. Germline values: CDR1 GTSNPN, CDR2 SVGIG (reference sequence). V lost 1 base to trimming and J lost 3 bases; unmatched junction nucleotides: 5. The CDR3 DNA is TGTGCCTGGAGTGGCAGGGGGCTTAGCTACGAGCAGTACTTC. It codes for CAWSGRGLSYEQYF. The full variable domain, rest sourced from reference TRBV30 and TRBJ2-7, is SQTIHQWPATLVQPVGSPLSLECTVEGTSNPNLYWYRQAAGRGLQLLFYSVGIGQISSEVPQNLSASRPQDRQFILSSKKLLLSDSGFYLCAWSGRGLSYEQYFGPGTRLTVT.

V usage is TRBV3-1 (or the pseudogene TRBV3-2) and J usage is TRBJ1-3, with D perhaps TRBD1 (6 bases). With 0 bases removed from V and 4 bases from J, the gap between germline ends came to 10 bases. The germline gives CDR1 LGHDT, CDR2 YNNKEL (reference sequence). The CDR3 sequence is 15 residues long. CDR3 amino acids: CASSQDRTAGNTIYF. The CDR3 DNA is TGTGCCAGCAGCCAAGACCGGACAGCCGGAAACACCATATATTTT.

The gene calls are TRBV6-6 and TRBJ2-3; D may be TRBD1 or TRBD2 (5 bases each). Germline values: CDR1 MNHNY, CDR2 SVGAGI (reference sequence). This CDR3 is 14 amino acids long. The ends were cut back, 2 bases at V and 0 bases at J, with 6 bases in the middle. As DNA, the CDR3 is TGTGCCAGCAGTTACGGGGACAGCACAGATACGCAGTATTTT. Encoded protein: CASSYGDSTDTQYF.

J is TRBJ2-1 and V is TRBV18; D unclear. The CDR3 has 16 amino acids. Trimming removed 0 bases from V and 0 bases from J, with 9 bases in between. The germline V gene encodes CDR1 KGHSH and CDR2 LQKENI. CDR3 sequence: CASSPPGVSSYNEQFF. Written as DNA, the CDR3 is TGTGCCAGCTCACCACCGGGCGTAAGCTCCTACAATGAGCAGTTCTTC.

V is TRBV6-2 or TRBV6-3 and J is TRBJ2-7; tentatively, D is TRBD1 (6 bases). Germline assignment: CDR1 MNHEY and CDR2 SVGEGT. This CDR3 comprises 16 residues. V was pared by 0 bases and J by 0 bases, with 12 bases between. DNA of the CDR3: TGTGCCAGCAGTTACTCCCGGGACACGAGCTCCTACGAGCAGTACTTC. This codes for CASSYSRDTSSYEQYF.

The chain uses TRBV7-9 and TRBJ1-5, with no clear D. The V end was cut by 4 bases, the J end by 0 bases, with 1 base between. Germline values: CDR1 SEHNR, CDR2 FQNEAQ (reference sequence). The CDR3 is made up of 12 amino acids. CDR3 nucleotides: TGTGCCAGCAGCTATAGCAATCAGCCCCAGCATTTT. Encoded protein: CASSYSNQPQHF.

The rearrangement uses TRBV28 and TRBJ1-5; D is unclear. CDR1 is MDHEN and CDR2 is SYDVKM in the germline V gene. The V end was cut by 2 bases, the J end by 5 bases, with 4 bases between. The CDR3 has 12 residues. CDR3 loop: CASSLIHQPQHF. DNA for the CDR3: TGTGCCAGCAGTTTAATTCATCAGCCCCAGCATTTT.

The gene calls are TRBV18 and TRBJ1-2; 10 bases align to TRBD1. The V gene's germline CDR1 is KGHSH and CDR2 LQKENI. The CDR3 is made up of 15 amino acids. With V trimmed by 6 bases and J by 2 bases, 6 bases remained unmatched. The CDR3 DNA follows: TGTGCCAGCTCTTCCGGACAGGGGGGGAACTATGGCTACACCTTC. As protein: CASSSGQGGNYGYTF.

The V call is TRBV24-1, the J call TRBJ1-1; TRBD1 agrees at 9 bases. The trim removed 6 bases at V and 1 base at J, leaving 8 bases unmatched. This CDR3 is 16 amino acids long. The germline V gene has CDR1 KGHDR and CDR2 SFDVKD. This CDR3 is CATSQYRGRGNTEAFF. The CDR3 region has the DNA TGTGCCACCAGTCAATACAGGGGGCGGGGGAACACTGAAGCTTTCTTT.

This sequence joins TRBV30 and TRBJ1-5; 12 bases align to TRBD1. Germline values: CDR1 GTSNPN, CDR2 SVGIG (reference sequence). The length of the CDR3 is 18 residues. After removal of 6 bases from V and 1 base from J, the junction contained 13 bases not matched to a gene. The CDR3 bases are TGTGCCTGCCCCCGGGACAGGGGGCGAGTAAAGAGCAATCAGCCCCAGCATTTT. Translating it yields CACPRDRGRVKSNQPQHF.

The chain joins TRBV11-3 to TRBJ2-1, with 11 bases aligning to TRBD2. From germline, CDR1 is SGHNT and CDR2 YENEEA. The CDR3 has 15 residues. Trimming removed 5 bases from V and 4 bases from J; junction bases left unmatched: 4. The CDR3 spells CASSVSGGDYNEQFF. The CDR3 region has the DNA TGTGCCAGCAGCGTTAGCGGGGGGGATTACAATGAGCAGTTCTTC.